This T cell receptor beta chain was identified in a study of monozygotic twins with inflammatory bowel disease. TCRdb re-called the 5' RACE reads; every CDR3 protein appears as one record, without DNA. The listing contains around 450,000 distinct CDR3 sequences. Germline values: CDR1 DFQATT, CDR2 SNEGSKA (reference sequence). CDR3 size: 15 residues. Findings of the study overall: No one strong IBD-associated signal or clonotype was supported.

Comments on this clonotype: The antigen is not known.

Material: blood. The TCR comes from a human donor with ulcerative colitis or Crohn's disease, or a healthy co-twin of an affected twin (not recorded which). The rearrangement joins TRBV20-1 to TRBJ2-1; TCRdb indicates TRBD1, and absent DNA this call remains unverified. The CDR3 loop reads CSATETADSYNEQFF.